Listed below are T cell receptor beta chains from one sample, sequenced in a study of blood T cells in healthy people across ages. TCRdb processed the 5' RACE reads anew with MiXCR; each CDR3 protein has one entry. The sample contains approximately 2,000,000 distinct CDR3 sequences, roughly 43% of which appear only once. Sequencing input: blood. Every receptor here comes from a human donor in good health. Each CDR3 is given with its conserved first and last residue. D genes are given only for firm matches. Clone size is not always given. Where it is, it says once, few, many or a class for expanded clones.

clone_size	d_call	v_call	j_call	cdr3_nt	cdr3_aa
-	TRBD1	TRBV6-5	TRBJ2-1	TGTGCCAGCAGTTACTCGTGGGACAGCCCTAGGAATGAGCAGTTCTTC	CASSYSWDSPRNEQFF
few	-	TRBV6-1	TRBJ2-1	TGTGCCAGCAGTGCCGGCGGTAGCAACAATGAGCAGTTCTTC	CASSAGGSNNEQFF
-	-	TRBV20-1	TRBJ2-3	TGCAGTGCCACCAGCACTAGGACGGTCACAGATACGCAGTATTTT	CSATSTRTVTDTQYF
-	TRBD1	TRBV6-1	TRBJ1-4	TGTGCCAGCAGTCGGACAGGGGGTGGCCTCGCTAATGAAAAACTGTTTTTT	CASSRTGGGLANEKLFF
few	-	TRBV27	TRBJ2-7	TGTGCCAGCAAGGGAACATACGAGCAGTACTTC	CASKGTYEQYF
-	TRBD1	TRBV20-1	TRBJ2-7	TGCAGTGCTAGAGATCGAGGACAGGGATGGTACGAGCAGTACTTC	CSARDRGQGWYEQYF
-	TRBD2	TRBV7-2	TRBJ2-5	TGTGCCAGCAGCCCGATTTCATTATTGACTAGCGGGTTCCAAGAGACCCAGTACTTC	CASSPISLLTSGFQETQYF
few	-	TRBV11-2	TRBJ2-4	TGTGCCAGCAGTTACGAACAGGGTTATCTACAGTACTTC	CASSYEQGYLQYF
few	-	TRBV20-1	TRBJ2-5	TGCAGTGCTAGGGGGCTCCCAGGGTATGAGACCCAGTACTTC	CSARGLPGYETQYF
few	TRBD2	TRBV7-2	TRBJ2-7	TGTGCCAGCAGCTCCAGAGCCTCTAGCGGGGCCTCCTACGAGCAGTACTTC	CASSSRASSGASYEQYF
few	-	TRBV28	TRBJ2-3	TGTGCCAGCGGGTCTCGATTAGAAGATACGCAGTATTTT	CASGSRLEDTQYF
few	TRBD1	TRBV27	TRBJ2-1	TGTGCCAGCAGGCCCGGACAGGCGTACTACAATGAGCAGTTCTTC	CASRPGQAYYNEQFF
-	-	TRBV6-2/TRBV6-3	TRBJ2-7	TGTGCCAGCACCACGCAAACTCCGGGACCCCTGTATGGGGCCTACGAGCAGTACTTC	CASTTQTPGPLYGAYEQYF
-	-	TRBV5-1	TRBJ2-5	TGCGCCAGCAGCCTATTATTTGAAGAGACCCAGTACTTC	CASSLLFEETQYF
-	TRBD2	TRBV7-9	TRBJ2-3	TGTGCCAGCAGCTTTTTCGGGGGGGGCAGCACAGATACGCAGTATTTT	CASSFFGGGSTDTQYF
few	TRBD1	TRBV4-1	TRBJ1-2	TGCGCCGGCAGCCTCCGGACAGGATCCAACTATGGCTACACCTTC	CAGSLRTGSNYGYTF
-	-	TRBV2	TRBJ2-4	TGTGCCAGCAGTGAAGCGGAAGGAACTCTGGTGGTGTCCTACGGGCAGTACTTC	CASSEAEGTLVVSYGQYF